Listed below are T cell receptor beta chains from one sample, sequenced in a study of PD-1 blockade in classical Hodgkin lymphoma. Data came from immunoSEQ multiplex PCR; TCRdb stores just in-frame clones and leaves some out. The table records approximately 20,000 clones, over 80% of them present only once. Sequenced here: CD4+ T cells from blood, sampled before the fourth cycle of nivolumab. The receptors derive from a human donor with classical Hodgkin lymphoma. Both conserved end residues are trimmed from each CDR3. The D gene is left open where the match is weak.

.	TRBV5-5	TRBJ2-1	ASSWIIPLDEQF
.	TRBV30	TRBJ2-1	AWSVVGGNSYNEQF
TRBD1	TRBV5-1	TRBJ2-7	ASSPNRGSREQY
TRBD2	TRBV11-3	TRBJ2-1	ASSMGSGSGNEQF
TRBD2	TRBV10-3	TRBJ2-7	AISIAGSSYEQY
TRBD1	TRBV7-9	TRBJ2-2	ASRRTGSGELF
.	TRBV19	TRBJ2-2	ASSIRGGTGSGELF
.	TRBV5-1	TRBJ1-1	ASSLRRNTEAF
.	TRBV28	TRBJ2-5	ASRSRETQY
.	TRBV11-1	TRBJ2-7	ASSCTWCRDNIEQY
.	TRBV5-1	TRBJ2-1	ASSLQAGGSYNEQF
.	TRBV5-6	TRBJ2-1	ASSLGHRRQNEQF
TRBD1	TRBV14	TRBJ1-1	ASSLIATGGLNTEAF
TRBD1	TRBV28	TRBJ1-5	ASSLNLGTGTASQPQH
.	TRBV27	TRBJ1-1	ASSFVGNTEAF
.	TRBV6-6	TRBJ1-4	ASSYSAGFTNEKLF
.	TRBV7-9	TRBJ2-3	ASSHSDTQY
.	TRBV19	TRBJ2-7	ASSLRVDSYEQY
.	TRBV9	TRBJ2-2	ASSSRQKGATGELF
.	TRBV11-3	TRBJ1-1	ASSLMSGTEAF
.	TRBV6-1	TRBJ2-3	ASSENFGWSTDTQY
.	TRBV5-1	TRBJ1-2	ASSSRLNYGYT
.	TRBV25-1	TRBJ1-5	ASSDDELSNQPQH
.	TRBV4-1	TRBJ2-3	ASSQVYADTQY
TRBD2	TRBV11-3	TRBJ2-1	ASSQGQREGRDEQF
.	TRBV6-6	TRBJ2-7	ASSYSSAGSSYEQY
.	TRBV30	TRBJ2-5	AWLRGRGETQY
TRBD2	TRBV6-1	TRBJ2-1	ASSKGTSGTYNEQF
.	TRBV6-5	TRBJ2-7	ASRPRGIYEQY
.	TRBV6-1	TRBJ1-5	ASKVGSNQPQH
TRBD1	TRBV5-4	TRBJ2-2	ASSFAGGNTGELF
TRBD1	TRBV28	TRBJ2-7	ASSTPLTGDEQY
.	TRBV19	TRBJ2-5	ASSIETGKGETQY
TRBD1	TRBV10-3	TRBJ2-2	AIGQVGELF
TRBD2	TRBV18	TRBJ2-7	ASSPRLTSVSYEQY
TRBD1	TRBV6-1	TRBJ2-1	ASRTGGSYNEQF
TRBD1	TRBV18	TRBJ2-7	ASSPRGQGPWEQY
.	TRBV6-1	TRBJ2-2	ASSEARAGELF
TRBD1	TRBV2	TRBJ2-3	ALSEGKMGQGADTQY
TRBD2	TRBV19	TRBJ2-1	ASSPLSLAVYNEQF
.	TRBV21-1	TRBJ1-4	ASSPHRVSNEKLF
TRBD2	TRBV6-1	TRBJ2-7	ASSPSGRAYEQY
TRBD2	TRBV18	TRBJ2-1	ASSPRTSGIGSEQF
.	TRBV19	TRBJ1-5	ASSMRGGYSNQPQH